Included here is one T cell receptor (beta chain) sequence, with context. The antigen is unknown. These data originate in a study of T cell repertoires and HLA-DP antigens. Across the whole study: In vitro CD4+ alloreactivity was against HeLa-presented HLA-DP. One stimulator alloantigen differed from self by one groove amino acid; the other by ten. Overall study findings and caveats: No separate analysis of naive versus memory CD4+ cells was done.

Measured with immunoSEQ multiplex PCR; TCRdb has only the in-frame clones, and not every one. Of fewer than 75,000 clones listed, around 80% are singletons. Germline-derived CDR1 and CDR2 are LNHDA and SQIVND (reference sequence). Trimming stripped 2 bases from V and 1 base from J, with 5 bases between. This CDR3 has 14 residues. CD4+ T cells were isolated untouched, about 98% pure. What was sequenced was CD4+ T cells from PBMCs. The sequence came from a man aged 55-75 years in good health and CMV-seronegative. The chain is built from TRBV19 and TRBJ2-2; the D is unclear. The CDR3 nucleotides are TGTGCCAGTAGTATATTACAGAACACCGGGGAGCTGTTTTTT. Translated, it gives CASSILQNTGELFF.